Listed here are 22 T cell receptor beta chains from one sample, sequenced in a study of cytomegalovirus exposure and HLA in healthy donors. PCR primers comprised 60 Vbeta and 13 Jbeta primers. Profiling relied on immunoSEQ multiplex PCR, and the TCRdb table lists in-frame clones only, not all of them. The data hold about 160,000 clones, with approximately 67% observed a single time. The sequenced material came from PBMCs. The receptors originated from a young woman in good health and CMV-seropositive.

The chain is built from TRBV19 and TRBJ2-1; D perhaps matches TRBD1 (6 bases). Trimming pared 5 bases from V and 4 bases from J, leaving 12 bases between. Per germline, CDR1 LNHDA and CDR2 SQIVND (reference sequence). This CDR3 region has 14 residues. The CDR3 region has the DNA TGTGCCAGTAGTTCCGCCGGGACATACAATGAGCAGTTCTTC. Amino acids: CASSSAGTYNEQFF.

Only a few counts were recorded for this clone. J is TRBJ1-2 and V is TRBV10-2; D call uncertain. Germline V gives CDR1 WSHSY, CDR2 SAAADI. The ends were cut back, 0 bases at V and 8 bases at J, with 19 bases in the middle. CDR3 length equals 16 residues. CDR3 DNA sequence: TGCGCCAGCAGTGAGTCCTCCAGACTCCCCTTCCGGGGCTACACCTTC. Encoded protein: CASSESSRLPFRGYTF.

V is TRBV5-4 and J is TRBJ2-1; 13 bases agree with TRBD2. J was trimmed by 8 bases and V by 4 bases; bases with no gene match: 6. CDR1 and CDR2 from the germline V gene are SGHNT and YYREEE (reference sequence). This CDR3 spans 15 amino acids. The CDR3 DNA follows: TGTGCCAGCAGCGGGGGACTAGCGGGAAAGGATGAGCAGTTCTTC. This translates into CASSGGLAGKDEQFF.

This clone has more than one count but fewer than ten. The genes are TRBV15 and TRBJ1-6, with no clear D. Trimming stripped 6 bases from V and 3 bases from J, with 15 bases between. Germline CDR1 is LNHNV and CDR2 is YYDKDF (reference sequence). This CDR3 has 16 residues. CDR3 sequence: CATRFRSVNYNSPLHF. Here the CDR3 DNA reads TGTGCCACCAGATTCCGGTCCGTGAACTATAATTCACCCCTCCACTTT.

The V and J genes are TRBV6-5 and TRBJ2-7; 7 positions agree with TRBD1. This CDR3 is built from 14 residues. CDR1 MNHEY and CDR2 SVGAGI come from the germline V gene. J lost 1 base, V lost 2 bases, and 2 bases had no gene match. CDR3 protein: CASSYGQDSYEQYF. The CDR3 coding sequence is TGTGCCAGCAGTTACGGACAGGATTCCTACGAGCAGTACTTC.

J is TRBJ1-4 and V is TRBV6-6, with a weak D call TRBD1 (5 bases). Trimming left V 4 bases short and J 4 bases short, with 7 bases between. The germline gives CDR1 MNHNY, CDR2 SVGAGI (reference sequence). The CDR3 has 13 amino acids. The CDR3 reads CASSSTVNEKLFF. The DNA for the CDR3 is TGTGCCAGCAGTTCGACAGTTAATGAAAAACTGTTTTTT.

The chain links TRBV2 to TRBJ2-7; 7 bases fit TRBD2. Germline values: CDR1 SNHLY, CDR2 FYNNEI. After removal of 6 bases from V and 2 bases from J, the junction contained 7 bases not matched to a gene. This CDR3 has 14 residues. Here the CDR3 reads CASRTPGLTYEQYF. The CDR3 DNA sequence: TGTGCCAGCAGGACACCGGGACTAACCTACGAGCAGTACTTC.

The chain combines TRBV9 with TRBJ2-6; 7 bases align to TRBD1. With 2 bases clipped from V and 0 bases from J, the junction kept 2 bases outside the gene matches. The length of the CDR3 is 16 residues. Germline V CDR1 and CDR2: SGDLS, YYNGEE. Written as DNA, the CDR3 is TGTGCCAGCAGCGTGACAGGGTTCTCTGGGGCCAACGTCCTGACTTTC. Translating it yields CASSVTGFSGANVLTF.

The chain is built from TRBV4-3 and TRBJ1-1; possible D gene TRBD1, 6 bases. Trimming stripped 4 bases from V and 5 bases from J, with 11 bases between. CDR3 length: 13 amino acids. Germline assignment: CDR1 LGHNA and CDR2 YSLEER. This chain's CDR3 is CASSPGRGTEAFF. The CDR3, as DNA: TGCGCCAGCAGCCCTGGGAGGGGGACTGAAGCTTTCTTT.

The chain uses TRBV7-3 and TRBJ1-1; the D gene is possibly TRBD1 (5 bases). V lost 1 base, J lost 5 bases, and 11 bases lay in between. The V gene's germline CDR1 is SGHTA and CDR2 FQGTGA. There are 14 residues in the CDR3. The DNA of the CDR3 is TGTGCCAGCAGCTTAAGGGGGGGATATACTGAAGCTTTCTTT. This gives the protein CASSLRGGYTEAFF.

This clone has a handful of counts. The gene calls are TRBV5-6 and TRBJ2-7; 9 bases map to TRBD1. The trim removed 0 bases at V and 2 bases at J, leaving 6 bases unmatched. The CDR3 runs 16 residues. The germline V gene has CDR1 SGHDT and CDR2 YYEEEE. The CDR3 region is CASSLEQGAIPYEQYF. The CDR3, as DNA: TGTGCCAGCAGCTTGGAACAGGGGGCAATTCCCTACGAGCAGTACTTC.

This clone has only a few counts. The chain is built from TRBV5-6 and TRBJ2-4; D unclear. The germline V gene has CDR1 SGHDT and CDR2 YYEEEE. The CDR3 consists of 15 residues. Trimming left V 0 bases short and J 0 bases short, with 7 bases between. The CDR3 region has the DNA TGTGCCAGCAGCTTGGGGCACCTAGCCAAAAACATTCAGTACTTC. Amino acids: CASSLGHLAKNIQYF.

The V gene is TRBV30, the J gene TRBJ1-1; D is unresolved. Germline V CDR1 and CDR2: GTSNPN, SVGIG (reference sequence). Trimming removed 2 bases at V and 2 bases at J, with 9 bases between. The CDR3 sequence is 13 residues long. The CDR3 here is CAWSPTPNTEAFF. The CDR3 coding sequence is TGTGCCTGGAGTCCGACACCAAACACTGAAGCTTTCTTT.

The chain employs TRBV7-2 and TRBJ2-1; 11 bases fit TRBD2. The CDR3 sequence is 17 residues long. V shed 10 bases and J 0 bases; nucleotides not matched to a gene: 11. Germline CDR1 and CDR2: SGHTA and FQGNSA. CDR3 protein: CATPRTSGLSSYNEQFF. The CDR3 DNA is TGTGCCACCCCACGGACTAGCGGGCTAAGCTCCTACAATGAGCAGTTCTTC.

This clone was recorded a few times. The chain joins TRBV27 to TRBJ2-7, with 10 bases matching TRBD2. V lost 8 bases to trimming and J lost 6 bases; unmatched junction nucleotides: 10. Germline CDR1 is MNHEY and CDR2 is SMNVEV (reference sequence). This CDR3 spans 14 amino acids. This chain's CDR3 is CASGGGLARIEQYF. The CDR3 DNA is TGTGCCAGCGGCGGGGGACTAGCGCGAATCGAGCAGTACTTC.

V gene TRBV14 combines with J gene TRBJ1-4; D is unclear. CDR1 SGHDN and CDR2 FVKESK come from the germline V gene. The V end was cut by 0 bases, the J end by 3 bases, with 11 bases between. This CDR3 comprises 16 residues. The CDR3 region has the DNA TGTGCCAGCAGCCAAGAATTCCATGTAGCTAATGAAAAACTGTTTTTT. This translates into CASSQEFHVANEKLFF.

Concerning this clone itself: Relative to the germline gene, one junction end is altered; a read error may explain this. The chain is built from TRBV7-9 and TRBJ2-7; 11 positions match TRBD2. The CDR3 runs 15 residues. The germline CDR1 and CDR2 sequences are SEHNR and FQNEAQ (reference sequence). In nucleotides, the CDR3 is TGTTCCAGCAGCTTAGTAGCGGGAGGGCCAAATCACCCGTACTTC. Translation: CSSSLVAGGPNHPYF.

The chain is built from TRBV25-1 and TRBJ2-7; 8 bases are a match to TRBD1. This CDR3 contains 13 residues. Germline CDR1 reads MGHDK; CDR2 reads SYGVNS. Unmatched junction bases numbered 6, after V lost 9 bases and J lost 2 bases. The CDR3 DNA reads TGTGCCAGTCAGGACAGGGAGGCCTACGAGCAGTACTTC. It translates to CASQDREAYEQYF.

The CDR3 bases are TGCGCCAGCAGCCAAGAGTGGGTATCAGGCGGGGGGACCTCAGATACGCAGTATTTT. Translating gives CASSQEWVSGGGTSDTQYF. The V gene is TRBV4-3, the J gene TRBJ2-3, with 8 nucleotides matching TRBD2. The CDR3 extends over 19 amino acids. The germline V gene has CDR1 LGHNA and CDR2 YSLEER. V shed 0 bases and J 4 bases; nucleotides not matched to a gene: 15.

The sample holds one count of this clone. V and J are TRBV18 and TRBJ2-7; D may be TRBD2 (5 bases). CDR1 KGHSH and CDR2 LQKENI come from the germline V gene. The CDR3 has 13 amino acids. Trimming cost V 5 bases and J 0 bases, with 8 bases left between them. This CDR3 is CASSTRDSYEQYF. In DNA, the CDR3 is TGTGCCAGCTCAACTAGGGACTCCTACGAGCAGTACTTC.

This clone appeared once. The gene calls are TRBV4-3 and TRBJ1-3, with TRBD1 identical over 9 bases. The CDR3 has 17 residues. V was clipped by 2 bases and J by 6 bases; unmatched bases: 11. In germline, CDR1 is LGHNA, CDR2 YSLEER. This CDR3 is CASSQTLRTGAINTIYF. Written as DNA, the CDR3 is TGCGCCAGCAGCCAAACCCTTAGGACAGGGGCTATAAACACCATATATTTT.

The chain uses TRBV13 and TRBJ1-2; TRBD1 agrees at 8 bases. V shed 5 bases and J 8 bases; nucleotides not matched to a gene: 7. Germline CDR1 PRHDT, CDR2 FYEKMQ (reference sequence). The CDR3 contains 13 residues. CDR3 bases: TGTGCCAGCAGCCAACAGGGGGGTTGGGGCTACACCTTC. This codes for CASSQQGGWGYTF.